The present T cell receptor (beta chain) was sequenced within a study of T cells in Graves' hyperthyroidism and ophthalmopathy. For the study at large: At the time of initial diagnosis and before any treatment, peripheral blood was collected.

Amplified regions were TCR beta CDR3 sequences from RNA transcripts. Primed by the HTBI set, a first-round RT-PCR was run on the TCR CDR3. TCRdb redid the calling of the multiplex PCR reads with MiXCR, one entry per CDR3 protein. Here the sample spans around 280,000 distinct CDR3 sequences, 13% being singletons. This clonotype was counted many times. What it binds is unknown. The study excluded patients with uncontrolled infection, other autoimmune disease, pregnancy or lactation. Findings and caveats of the study: Researchers found most expanded thyroid clonotypes above 0.001 in blood as well.

The sequence was obtained from a woman between 25 and 40 years old with Graves' hyperthyroidism that later progressed to Graves' ophthalmopathy. The sample was blood.

DNA for the CDR3: TGTGCCAGCAGCCAAGAGGTCACAGTAGGAATGATGACCCAGTACTTC. Residues: CASSQEVTVGMMTQYF. The chain combines TRBV3-1 with TRBJ2-5; no clear D gene. The germline V gene has CDR1 LGHDT and CDR2 YNNKEL (reference sequence). Trimming took 0 bases from V and 7 from J, leaving 18 bases between them. The CDR3 has 16 residues.